This TCR beta chain was sequenced during a study of neurological immune-mediated disorders. This clonotype has ten or more counts. Sequencing runs each generated in excess of 180 million TCR-beta sequences derived from 15-18 subjects. One entry per CDR3 protein results from TCRdb running MiXCR on the 5' RACE reads. This sample yields 84,000 or so distinct CDR3 sequences, of which 10% are seen a single time; about 1.8% belongs to the top ten. J was trimmed by 2 bases and V by 4 bases; bases with no gene match: 5. There are 14 residues in the CDR3. The V gene's germline CDR1 is MNHNY and CDR2 SVGAGI (reference sequence).

What was sequenced was PBMCs. The receptor comes from a middle-aged man in good health. This rearrangement joins TRBV6-6 to TRBJ2-7, with 7 bases aligning to TRBD1. The CDR3 coding sequence is TGTGCCAGCAGTTCCACAGGGGTCCCCTACGAGCAGTACTTC. The encoded protein is CASSSTGVPYEQYF.